This T cell receptor beta chain was captured by sequencing in a study of T cells in Graves' hyperthyroidism and ophthalmopathy. General study results and limits: A model of 13 V-J features distinguished ophthalmopathy from stable hyperthyroidism. Peripheral blood also featured most of the thyroid clonotypes expanded above 0.001.

Trimming cost V 5 bases and J 2 bases, with 11 bases left between them. The germline V gene has CDR1 SGHVS and CDR2 FQNEAQ. The CDR3 is 14 residues long. TCR beta CDR3 sequences were amplified from RNA transcripts. A first-round RT-PCR of the TCR CDR3 used the HTBI primer set. Via MiXCR, TCRdb re-called the multiplex PCR reads, giving one row per CDR3 protein. This table holds about 180,000 distinct CDR3 sequences, over 15% found once. This clonotype was observed many times. Its antigen is as yet unknown. Over 18 months, lack of ophthalmopathy progression marked Graves' hyperthyroidism as stable. The study left out patients who had uncontrolled infection, other autoimmune disease, pregnancy or lactation.

The receptor comes from a woman between 45 and 65 years old with Graves' hyperthyroidism. The rearrangement joins TRBV7-8 to TRBJ2-3; D not resolved. The sequenced material came from blood. The CDR3 here is CASSAHFDTDTQYF. The DNA for the CDR3 is TGTGCCAGCAGCGCCCATTTTGACACAGATACGCAGTATTTT.